This entry lists 5 T cell receptor beta chains sequenced from one sample in a study of shared clonotypes between healthy human individuals (dated by TCRdb to about 2020). Library prep was done by the immunoSEQ multiplex PCR assay. TCRdb's version of the immuneACCESS table is confined to in-frame rearrangements and falls short of the full clone set. An unresolved V gene accounts for under half of the shortfall where checked; the remainder is of unknown origin. In this sample the table shows some 1 million clones, about 74% of which occur a single time. The ten largest clones take up nearly 1.5% of the sample. Sequenced input: memory CD4+ T cells sorted from blood. The sample's cell subset or site label, in plain terms: CD45RA-negative fraction. Receptor source: a man aged 18 to 30 in good health.

The chain links TRBV28 to TRBJ2-2; D could derive from TRBD1 or TRBD2 (5 bases each). The ends were cut back, 10 bases at V and 3 bases at J, with 18 bases in the middle. This CDR3 is built from 15 residues. Germline CDR1 and CDR2: MDHEN and SYDVKM. CDR3 in amino acids: CATIPGPPDTGELFF. In DNA, the CDR3 is TGTGCCACCATACCGGGGCCCCCGGACACCGGGGAGCTGTTTTTT.

V usage is TRBV28 and J usage is TRBJ1-1; D is uncertain. This CDR3 has 15 residues. V gave up 5 bases and J gave up 7 bases, with 20 bases separating them. Per germline, CDR1 MDHEN and CDR2 SYDVKM. CDR3 sequence reads: CASSQPPGAQIEAFF. The CDR3 coding sequence is TGTGCCAGCAGTCAACCCCCCGGCGCTCAGATTGAAGCTTTCTTT.

The rearrangement uses TRBV18 and TRBJ2-7, with D possibly TRBD1 on 6 matching bases. V lost 3 bases to trimming and J lost 2 bases, with 14 bases between them. There are 15 residues in the CDR3. CDR1 and CDR2 (germline): KGHSH, LQKENI. The CDR3 bases are TGTGCCAGCTCACCGGGGGCAGTGTTTGCCTACGAGCAGTACTTC. This gives the protein CASSPGAVFAYEQYF.

This clone occurred a few times. The rearrangement uses TRBV9 and TRBJ1-1; D is ambiguous. This CDR3 has 14 amino acids. The germline V gene has CDR1 SGDLS and CDR2 YYNGEE. V shed 0 bases and J shed 1 base, with 7 bases lying between them. CDR3 coding DNA: TGTGCCAGCAGCGTAGGACAAGAGAACACTGAAGCTTTCTTT. Its protein product is CASSVGQENTEAFF.

This clone was detected only once. J is TRBJ2-2 and V is TRBV2; D is unclear. The V gene's germline CDR1 is SNHLY and CDR2 FYNNEI. V lost 4 bases to trimming and J lost 4 bases, with 7 bases between them. CDR3 size: 13 residues. The chain's CDR3 is CASSVLTTGELFF. CDR3 bases: TGTGCCAGCAGTGTTTTAACCACCGGGGAGCTGTTTTTT. Filled out from reference TRBV2 and TRBJ2-2, the complete variable domain reads EPEVTQTPSHQVTQMGQEVILRCVPISNHLYFYWYRQILGQKVEFLVSFYNNEISEKSEIFDDQFSVERPDGSNFTLKIRSTKLEDSAMYFCASSVLTTGELFFGEGSRLTVL.